These T cell receptor beta chains were read from a single sample in a study of T cells in tumors after PD-1 blockade. Here immunoSEQ multiplex PCR was the method, and the copy in TCRdb shows in-frame clones only, minus some. The data show more than 5,000 clones, roughly 80% seen once. The sample in question was PBMCs, obtained after anti-PD-1 therapy. Source of these receptors: a human donor with advanced basal cell or squamous cell carcinoma (not recorded which). Both conserved end residues are part of each CDR3. A D gene is named only where the DNA matches it firmly. Size tells how often a clone was seen (once, few, many) or the class of an expanded clone, and some rows leave it out.

>TRBV19|NA|TRBD2|TRBJ2-5|15
CASSIVAGGWETQYF
TGTGCCAGTAGTATAGTAGCGGGGGGGTGGGAGACCCAGTACTTC
>TRBV3-1/TRBV3-2|NA|NA|TRBJ1-5|15
CASSQDVAGQQPQHF
TGTGCCAGCAGCCAAGATGTTGCGGGACAACAGCCCCAGCATTTT
>TRBV7-6|NA|NA|TRBJ1-2|13
CASSPVVGDGYTF
TGTGCCAGCAGCCCCGTGGTGGGGGATGGCTACACCTTC
>TRBV19|NA|NA|TRBJ1-2|14
CASDSSVAGYGYTF
TGTGCCAGTGACTCCTCGGTGGCAGGCTATGGCTACACCTTC
>TRBV3-1/TRBV3-2|once|NA|TRBJ2-1|15
CASSPEVAANNEQFF
TGTGCCAGCAGCCCCGAGGTAGCGGCAAACAATGAGCAGTTCTTC
>TRBV12-3/TRBV12-4|NA|NA|TRBJ2-7|13
CASSLGQTYEQYF
TGTGCCAGCAGTTTAGGACAAACCTACGAGCAGTACTTC
>TRBV18|NA|NA|TRBJ2-7|16
CASSPPSGASSYEQYF
TGTGCCAGCTCACCACCTTCAGGGGCAAGCTCCTACGAGCAGTACTTC
>TRBV4-3|NA|TRBD1|TRBJ2-3|20
CASSQERPGTGGFLENTQYF
TGCGCCAGCAGCCAAGAGCGGCCCGGGACAGGGGGCTTCCTTGAAAATACGCAGTATTTT
>TRBV5-1|NA|NA|TRBJ1-1|14
CASSSQAPNTEAFF
TGCGCCAGCAGCTCCCAAGCCCCGAACACTGAAGCTTTCTTT
>TRBV24-1|NA|NA|TRBJ2-3|16
CATSDLRSPSTDTQYF
TGTGCCACCAGTGATTTGCGGTCCCCAAGCACAGATACGCAGTATTTT
>TRBV5-6|NA|TRBD1|TRBJ2-2|15
CASSWDRANTGELFF
TGTGCCAGCAGCTGGGACAGGGCTAACACCGGGGAGCTGTTTTTT
>TRBV24-1|few|TRBD1|TRBJ2-2|16
CATSDDGTGQVGELFF
TGTGCCACCAGTGATGATGGGACAGGGCAAGTCGGGGAGCTGTTTTTT
>TRBV7-2|once|NA|TRBJ1-4|15
CASSARPGGNEKLFF
TGTGCCAGCAGCGCACGACCCGGGGGTAATGAAAAACTGTTTTTT
>TRBV6-5|NA|TRBD1|TRBJ2-1|15
CASSSMDRWDNEQFF
TGTGCCAGCAGTTCTATGGACAGGTGGGACAATGAGCAGTTCTTC
>TRBV7-9|NA|NA|TRBJ1-6|15
CASSLLGNRDSPLHF
TGTGCCAGCAGCCTGCTGGGCAATAGGGATTCACCCCTCCACTTT
>TRBV29-1|NA|NA|TRBJ2-2|13
CSVLGAYTGELFF
TGCAGCGTTCTCGGGGCTTACACCGGGGAGCTGTTTTTT
>TRBV12-2|NA|NA|TRBJ2-7|13
CASRPSKVAEQYF
TGTGCAAGTCGCCCCTCCAAGGTCGCCGAGCAGTACTTC
>TRBV6-5|NA|NA|TRBJ1-1|14
CASSYNGQNTEAFF
TGTGCCAGCAGTTACAATGGGCAGAACACTGAAGCTTTCTTT
>TRBV9|NA|NA|TRBJ2-7|12
CASSAGGSEQYF
TGTGCCAGCAGCGCAGGAGGGTCTGAGCAGTACTTC
>TRBV6-6|once|NA|TRBJ2-7|15
CASSYSLQVLGEQYF
TGTGCCAGCAGTTACTCGCTACAGGTCCTAGGCGAGCAGTACTTC
>TRBV7-8|NA|NA|TRBJ2-7|16
CASSLNREARYYEQYF
TGTGCCAGCAGCTTAAACAGGGAAGCCCGTTACTACGAGCAGTACTTC
>TRBV6-6|NA|NA|TRBJ2-1|14
CASSTRGTTNEQFF
TGTGCCAGCAGTACTCGGGGTACTACTAACGAGCAGTTCTTC
>TRBV7-8|NA|TRBD2|TRBJ2-5|14
CASSLGLAGGTQYF
TGTGCCAGCAGCTTAGGCCTAGCGGGGGGCACCCAGTACTTC
>TRBV3-1/TRBV3-2|NA|NA|TRBJ1-2|13
CASSQDPGSGYTF
TGTGCCAGCAGCCAAGACCCGGGTTCTGGCTACACCTTC
>TRBV4-3|NA|NA|TRBJ2-2|12
CASSLSSGELFF
TGCGCCAGCAGCCTCTCCTCCGGGGAGCTGTTTTTT
>TRBV3-1/TRBV3-2|NA|NA|TRBJ1-2|14
CASSQDLTGPFYTF
TGTGCCAGCAGCCAAGATCTGACAGGACCTTTCTACACCTTC
>TRBV27|NA|NA|TRBJ2-1|16
CASTSGGATSYNEQFF
TGTGCCAGCACTTCCGGCGGGGCGACCTCCTACAATGAGCAGTTCTTC
>TRBV12-3/TRBV12-4|NA|NA|TRBJ1-2|13
CASSLSGTRGYTF
TGTGCCAGCAGTTTATCAGGGACCCGTGGCTACACCTTC
>TRBV28|NA|TRBD1|TRBJ2-7|13
CASSFSDRVEQYF
TGTGCCAGCAGTTTTTCGGACAGGGTGGAGCAGTACTTC
>TRBV12-3/TRBV12-4|few|NA|TRBJ2-5|13
CASSIGWQETQYF
TGTGCCAGCAGCATAGGTTGGCAAGAGACCCAGTACTTC
>TRBV29-1|NA|NA|TRBJ1-4|16
CSVELDASETNEKLFF
TGCAGCGTTGAACTTGACGCCTCTGAGACTAATGAAAAACTGTTTTTT
>TRBV28|NA|TRBD2|TRBJ2-3|15
CASSLTRGGTDTQYF
TGTGCCAGCAGTTTAACCCGGGGGGGCACAGATACGCAGTATTTT
>TRBV6-5|NA|NA|TRBJ1-5|14
CASSYRQDNQPQHF
TGTGCCAGCAGTTACAGGCAGGACAATCAGCCCCAGCATTTT
>TRBV3-1/TRBV3-2|NA|NA|TRBJ2-5|16
CASPPVLSLLLVTQYF
TGTGCCAGCCCCCCCGTTCTTTCGCTCCTGTTGGTGACCCAGTACTTC
>TRBV6-5|NA|TRBD1|TRBJ1-1|15
CASRPPDRGNTEAFF
TGTGCCAGCAGGCCACCGGACAGGGGGAACACTGAAGCTTTCTTT
>TRBV6-5|NA|TRBD2|TRBJ2-3|14
CASSYEVAGVMQYF
TGTGCCAGCAGTTACGAGGTAGCGGGGGTTATGCAGTATTTT
>TRBV10-3|NA|TRBD1|TRBJ2-1|16
CAISYPPGGQRNEQFF
TGTGCCATCAGCTATCCCCCAGGGGGACAAAGGAATGAGCAGTTCTTC
>TRBV19|NA|TRBD1|TRBJ2-7|14
CASSIAGTAYEQYF
TGTGCCAGTAGTATAGCAGGGACAGCCTACGAGCAGTACTTC
>TRBV7-8|NA|NA|TRBJ1-4|13
CASSKGGNEKLFF
TGTGCCAGCAGTAAGGGAGGAAATGAAAAACTGTTTTTT
>TRBV2|NA|TRBD2|TRBJ2-3|17
CASRRTSGGAGTDTQYF
TGTGCCAGCAGAAGGACTAGCGGGGGGGCGGGCACAGATACGCAGTATTTT
>TRBV19|NA|NA|TRBJ1-1|13
CASSILGSTEAFF
TGTGCCAGTAGTATATTAGGGTCCACTGAAGCTTTCTTT
>TRBV5-4|NA|NA|TRBJ2-5|15
CASSLTSGGRETQYF
TGTGCCAGCAGCCTAACTTCCGGGGGCCGGGAGACCCAGTACTTC
>TRBV7-2|NA|TRBD1|TRBJ1-3|17
CASSADRDRFGGNTIYF
TGTGCCAGCAGCGCAGACAGGGATCGTTTCGGTGGAAACACCATATATTTT
>TRBV3-1/TRBV3-2|NA|TRBD1|TRBJ2-5|15
CASSQRQGAGETQYF
TGTGCCAGCAGCCAGAGACAGGGGGCTGGGGAGACCCAGTACTTC
>TRBV6-2/TRBV6-3|NA|TRBD1|TRBJ1-5|14
CASSSGQGNQPQHF
TGTGCCAGCAGTTCGGGACAGGGCAATCAGCCCCAGCATTTT
>TRBV7-9|few|NA|TRBJ1-5|13
CASSLEDRGPQHF
TGTGCCAGCAGCTTGGAAGACAGAGGGCCCCAGCATTTT
>TRBV20-1|NA|NA|TRBJ1-1|11
CSARRNTEAFF
TGCAGTGCGCGGCGGAACACTGAAGCTTTCTTT
>TRBV6-1|NA|TRBD1|TRBJ1-6|18
CASSEGPGTGGDNSPLHF
TGTGCCAGCAGTGAAGGTCCCGGGACAGGGGGCGATAATTCACCCCTCCACTTT